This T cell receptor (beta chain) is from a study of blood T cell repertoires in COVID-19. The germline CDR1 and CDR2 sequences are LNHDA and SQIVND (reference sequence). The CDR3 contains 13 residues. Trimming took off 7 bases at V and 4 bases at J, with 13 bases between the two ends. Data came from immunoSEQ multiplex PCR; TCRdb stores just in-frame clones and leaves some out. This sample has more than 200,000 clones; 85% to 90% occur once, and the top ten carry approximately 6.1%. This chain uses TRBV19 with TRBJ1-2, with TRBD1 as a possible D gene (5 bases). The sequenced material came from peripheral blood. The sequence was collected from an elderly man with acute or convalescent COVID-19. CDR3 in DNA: TGTGCCAGTACAGCCGGGAGGGGCTATGGCTACACCTTC. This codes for CASTAGRGYGYTF.